This T cell receptor beta chain stems from a study of blood T cells in healthy people across ages. A word on this clonotype: What it binds is not known.

This CDR3 has 12 amino acids. Trimming left V 3 bases short and J 4 bases short, with 9 bases between. Germline CDR1 and CDR2: SQVTM and ANQGSEA. Then a second PCR, running about 6 to 12 cycles, was carried out with a sample-barcoded 5' primer and a J-beta primer mix. Each of the cDNA molecules was tagged by a template-switch adaptor with 12 random nucleotides. TCRdb itself ran the 5' RACE reads through MiXCR, one entry per CDR3 protein. In the table there are about 290,000 distinct CDR3 sequences, less than 30% of which are singletons. Study-wide points: The recorded TCR beta diversity per million T cells decreased in a roughly linear manner with age. TCR beta diversity was tightly associated with the proportion of naive T cells. It was not known whether donors were CMV positive (a possible confounder of expanded clonotype changes).

The sequence was obtained from a woman aged 70 to 79 in good health. The V call is TRBV29-1, the J call TRBJ1-2; D uncertain. The sample comprised blood. The CDR3 region has the DNA TGCAGCGTTGAGGGGAGCGGCTATGGCTACACCTTC. Its protein product is CSVEGSGYGYTF.